These T cell receptor beta chains were read from a single sample in a study of blood T cell repertoires in COVID-19. Only in-frame clones appear in the TCRdb table, and some are missing; sequencing was by immunoSEQ multiplex PCR. The sample yields about 140,000 clones, over 75% seen once. Sequencing was done on a sample of peripheral blood. These receptors all come from a man aged 65 to 79 with acute or convalescent COVID-19. The CDR3 runs from the conserved cysteine through the conserved F or W. Clone size is shown for a subset of rows, as once, few, many or a class of expanded clone.

J gene,CDR3 length,clone size,V gene,CDR3 protein
TRBJ2-7,15,NA,TRBV19,CASSIRGRGSYEQYF
TRBJ2-1,15,NA,TRBV14,CASSEPWGTYNEQFF
TRBJ2-3,17,NA,TRBV10-1,CASSESCQVGSTDTQYF
TRBJ2-2,16,NA,TRBV7-2,CASRLEGAGVVGELFF
TRBJ2-2,16,NA,TRBV7-2,CASSSGLAGNTGELFF
TRBJ1-1,14,NA,TRBV11-2,CASSFGQANTEAFF
TRBJ2-1,16,NA,TRBV13,CASSLGTSGSYNEQFF
TRBJ2-2,16,NA,TRBV2,CASSDVAGRDTGELFF
TRBJ1-2,14,NA,TRBV3-1/TRBV3-2,CASSHEEGAGGYTF
TRBJ2-3,14,NA,TRBV19,CASTSGANTDTQYF
TRBJ2-2,16,NA,TRBV9,CASRPSGAGYTGELFF
TRBJ1-1,13,once,TRBV7-9,CASSLQGNTEAFF
TRBJ2-1,17,NA,TRBV19,CASSTNPTSGRAGEQFF
TRBJ2-2,13,NA,TRBV7-2,CASSSQGTGELFF
TRBJ2-4,14,NA,TRBV5-4,CASSRDRAKNIQYF
TRBJ2-1,16,NA,TRBV11-2,CASSLVRGGSYNEQFF
TRBJ2-2,15,NA,TRBV18,CASSPPSRTSGELFF
TRBJ2-4,15,NA,TRBV19,CASSPPGSAKNIQYF
TRBJ2-7,17,NA,TRBV3-1/TRBV3-2,CASSQDTWAGGSGEQYF
TRBJ1-1,12,NA,TRBV18,CASSPTNTEAFF
TRBJ2-3,17,once,TRBV5-1,CASSMGTDATSTDTQYF
TRBJ1-3,16,NA,TRBV29-1,CSVTRTGPSSGNTIYF